The 15 T cell receptor beta chains given below trace back to one sample, sequenced in a study of shared clonotypes between healthy human individuals. The naive CD8 population came from CD45RO-negative cells selected for CCR7, without terminally differentiated effector memory CD45RA+ cells. Data came from immunoSEQ multiplex PCR; TCRdb stores just in-frame clones and leaves some out. The sample contains about 580,000 clones, about 98% of which appear only once. Specimen: naive CD8+ T cells sorted from blood. Every receptor here comes from a man between 25 and 39 years old in good health.

The chain has TRBV4-1 and TRBJ2-6, with D unclear. Trimming took off 4 bases at V and 2 bases at J, with 9 bases between the two ends. Looked up from germline, CDR1 is MGHRA and CDR2 is YSYEKL. This CDR3 region has 15 residues. The CDR3 DNA sequence: TGCGCCAGCAGCCGAACCAGCACTGGGGCCAACGTCCTGACTTTC. Its protein is CASSRTSTGANVLTF.

The chain links TRBV9 to TRBJ1-1, with D tentatively TRBD1 (5 bases). In germline, CDR1 is SGDLS, CDR2 YYNGEE. There are 11 residues in the CDR3. The V end was cut by 4 bases, the J end by 8 bases, with 9 bases between. DNA of the CDR3: TGTGCCAGCAGCCCCGCAGGGGAAGCTTTCTTT. Translated, it gives CASSPAGEAFF.

V and J are TRBV4-1 and TRBJ2-1; 9 bases match TRBD1. Germline loops: CDR1 MGHRA, CDR2 YSYEKL. This CDR3 comprises 15 residues. The junction had 4 bases not matched to a gene; V was cut back by 0 bases and J by 7 bases. The CDR3 loop reads CASSQDNRGQNEQFF. For the CDR3, the DNA is TGCGCCAGCAGCCAAGATAACAGGGGGCAGAATGAGCAGTTCTTC.

The chain employs TRBV7-9 and TRBJ2-7, with TRBD1 matching 8 bases. The V and J ends lost 5 bases and 9 bases, in that order; junction bases with no gene match: 15. The CDR3 loop spans 15 amino acids. Germline V gene data show CDR1 as SEHNR and CDR2 as FQNEAQ (reference sequence). CDR3 sequence: CASSAQQGVDLVQYF. The CDR3, as DNA: TGTGCCAGCAGCGCCCAACAGGGGGTGGATCTAGTGCAGTACTTC.

This clone was counted once. This rearrangement joins TRBV4-3 to TRBJ2-1, with D possibly matching TRBD2 (6 bases). The germline CDR1 and CDR2 sequences are LGHNA and YSLEER. The CDR3 loop spans 15 amino acids. Deletions cut 4 bases from V and 6 bases from J, with 16 bases between. This chain's CDR3 is CASSLTSTMGNEQFF. The CDR3 region has the DNA TGCGCCAGCAGCCTTACTAGCACCATGGGCAATGAGCAGTTCTTC.

This rearrangement joins TRBV27 to TRBJ2-3, with 7 bases aligning to TRBD1. The V gene end was trimmed by 3 bases and the J gene end by 6 bases; junction bases not matched to a gene: 3. This CDR3 region has 13 residues. Per the germline V gene, CDR1 is MNHEY and CDR2 is SMNVEV (reference sequence). This CDR3 reads CASSLGRGDTQYF. The CDR3 coding sequence is TGTGCCAGCAGTTTGGGCAGGGGGGATACGCAGTATTTT.

The chain joins TRBV11-2 to TRBJ2-1, with 12 bases fitting TRBD2. CDR3 length: 15 amino acids. The V gene end was trimmed by 3 bases and the J gene end by 7 bases; junction bases not matched to a gene: 4. The germline V gene has CDR1 SGHAT and CDR2 FQNNGV. CDR3 protein: CASSFGLAGINEQFF. The CDR3 DNA reads TGTGCCAGCAGCTTTGGACTAGCGGGAATTAATGAGCAGTTCTTC.

Only one count was recorded for this clone. This chain uses TRBV5-1 with TRBJ2-1; D tentatively reads TRBD1 or TRBD2 (5 bases each). The CDR3 loop spans 16 amino acids. Germline V gene sequence: CDR1 SGHRS, CDR2 YFSETQ. Trimming left V 7 bases short and J 3 bases short, with 20 bases between. CDR3 sequence (DNA): TGCGCCAGCTCCGGGGACCTAGCCCCCTACTACAATGAGCAGTTCTTC. The encoded protein is CASSGDLAPYYNEQFF.

CDR3 sequence (DNA): TGTGCCAGCTTTAACCGGGACGGCTTCTACGAGCAGTACTTC. This sequence encodes CASFNRDGFYEQYF. The chain uses TRBV2 and TRBJ2-7; D tentatively fits TRBD1 or TRBD2 (5 bases each). CDR3 length: 14 amino acids. V was pared by 8 bases and J by 3 bases, with 17 bases between. Looked up from germline, CDR1 is SNHLY and CDR2 is FYNNEI.

The chain uses TRBV27 and TRBJ2-7; D possibly corresponds to TRBD1 (6 bases). The V end lost 2 bases, the J end lost 6 bases, and 17 bases lay between the germline ends. Germline values: CDR1 MNHEY, CDR2 SMNVEV (reference sequence). This CDR3 spans 15 amino acids. The DNA for the CDR3 is TGTGCCAGCAGTTTAAGGGGGTGGGACGTGGTCGAGCAGTACTTC. Translating it yields CASSLRGWDVVEQYF.

This chain uses TRBV28 with TRBJ2-5; TRBD1 agrees at 8 bases. V lost 6 bases to trimming and J lost 4 bases; unmatched junction nucleotides: 19. Per germline, CDR1 MDHEN and CDR2 SYDVKM. CDR3 length equals 18 residues. The CDR3 sequence is CASSRTGTGFRYGETQYF. Here the CDR3 DNA reads TGTGCCAGCAGCCGAACCGGGACAGGATTTCGTTATGGAGAGACCCAGTACTTC. Variable domain in full (rest from reference TRBV28 and TRBJ2-5): DVKVTQSSRYLVKRTGEKVFLECVQDMDHENMFWYRQDPGLGLRLIYFSYDVKMKEKGDIPEGYSVSREKKERFSLILESASTNQTSMYLCASSRTGTGFRYGETQYFGPGTRLLVL.

The chain couples TRBV7-2 to TRBJ2-1, with 7 nucleotides matching TRBD1. Germline-derived CDR1 and CDR2 are SGHTA and FQGNSA. J gave up 5 bases and V 2 bases, and 6 bases lay outside the gene matches. CDR3 length equals 15 residues. CDR3 region: CASSLIGGGNNEQFF. Written as DNA, the CDR3 is TGTGCCAGCAGCTTAATAGGGGGCGGAAACAATGAGCAGTTCTTC. The complete variable domain, with remaining parts taken from reference TRBV7-2 and TRBJ2-1, reads GAGVSQSPSNKVTEKGKDVELRCDPISGHTALYWYRQSLGQGLEFLIYFQGNSAPDKSGLPSDRFSAERTGGSVSTLTIQRTQQEDSAVYLCASSLIGGGNNEQFFGPGTRLTVL.

The V gene is TRBV7-6, the J gene TRBJ2-1, with D perhaps TRBD1 or TRBD2 (5 bases each). Germline-derived CDR1 and CDR2 are SGHVS and FNYEAQ. Trimming removed 5 bases from V and 4 bases from J, with 12 bases in between. This CDR3 has 14 amino acids. The CDR3, as DNA: TGTGCCAGCAGCCCCCCGGGGCTGTACAATGAGCAGTTCTTC. This sequence encodes CASSPPGLYNEQFF.

The chain is built from TRBV11-2 and TRBJ1-1; perhaps TRBD1 as D (5 bases). Trimming removed 6 bases from V and 10 bases from J, with 12 bases in between. This CDR3 contains 11 residues. Germline assignment: CDR1 SGHAT and CDR2 FQNNGV. CDR3 amino acids: CASRATGGAFF. CDR3 bases: TGTGCCAGCAGAGCCACAGGAGGAGCTTTCTTT.

The chain joins TRBV5-1 to TRBJ2-3, with 14 bases that match TRBD2. V dropped 0 bases and J dropped 2; count of bases not matched to a gene: 5. This CDR3 comprises 18 residues. Germline V lookup: CDR1 SGHRS, CDR2 YFSETQ. The CDR3 spells CASSLAGLAGGPTDTQYF. The CDR3 bases are TGCGCCAGCAGCTTGGCTGGACTAGCGGGAGGTCCCACAGATACGCAGTATTTT.